The 10 T cell receptor beta chains below were found in one sample sequenced in a study of blood T cell repertoires in COVID-19. The table came from immunoSEQ multiplex PCR; TCRdb's copy has only in-frame clones and leaves some out. In the table there are about 51,000 clones, 85% to 95% of which are singletons. Material: peripheral blood. The source of these receptors is a man aged 50 to 60 with acute or convalescent COVID-19.

This chain joins TRBV30 and TRBJ2-5, with TRBD1 matching 10 bases. There are 15 residues in the CDR3. Germline V gene data show CDR1 as GTSNPN and CDR2 as SVGIG (reference sequence). V lost 4 bases and J lost 5; bases outside the gene matches: 10. The CDR3 here is CAWTTGTGVRETQYF. CDR3 nucleotide sequence: TGTGCCTGGACCACCGGGACAGGGGTCCGGGAGACCCAGTACTTC. The full variable domain, with the rest looked up from reference TRBV30 and TRBJ2-5, is SQTIHQWPATLVQPVGSPLSLECTVEGTSNPNLYWYRQAAGRGLQLLFYSVGIGQISSEVPQNLSASRPQDRQFILSSKKLLLSDSGFYLCAWTTGTGVRETQYFGPGTRLLVL.

The V and J genes are TRBV10-3 and TRBJ1-1; TRBD1 matches 10 bases. Germline CDR1 and CDR2: ENHRY and SYGVKD. This CDR3 is 13 amino acids long. V lost 4 bases to trimming and J lost 10 bases; unmatched junction nucleotides: 6. CDR3 nucleotide sequence: TGTGCCATCAGTGCCGGGACAGGGGATCCAGCTTTCTTT. It translates to CAISAGTGDPAFF.

The chain combines TRBV28 with TRBJ1-5; D remains ambiguous. Germline CDR1 is MDHEN and CDR2 is SYDVKM. Trimming removed 6 bases at V and 5 bases at J, with 8 bases between. This CDR3 has 12 residues. The CDR3 DNA reads TGTGCCAGCAGGAGGCTGGATCAGCCCCAGCATTTT. This gives the protein CASRRLDQPQHF.

This chain connects TRBV20-1 to TRBJ1-1; 10 bases are a match to TRBD1. Trimming took 6 bases from V and 10 from J; bases not matched to a gene: 11. CDR3 length: 13 amino acids. Germline V gives CDR1 DFQATT, CDR2 SNEGSKA (reference sequence). CDR3 loop: CSASGQGVAPAFF. CDR3 bases: TGCAGTGCAAGTGGACAGGGGGTGGCTCCAGCTTTCTTT.

V usage is TRBV21-1 and J usage is TRBJ1-1. TRBV21-1 is marked as a pseudogene. The CDR3 covers 16 residues. The DNA for the CDR3 is TGTGCCAGCAGCAATCCCGGCGCGGGGTCGGACACTGAAGCTTTCTTT. Its protein is CASSNPGAGSDTEAFF.

The chain recombines TRBV7-2 with TRBJ1-2; TRBD1 matches at 7 bases. This CDR3 contains 15 residues. Unmatched junction bases numbered 7, after V lost 6 bases and J lost 0 bases. Germline V gene sequence: CDR1 SGHTA, CDR2 FQGNSA. The CDR3 is CASRIRDSTNYGYTF. The DNA for the CDR3 is TGTGCCAGCAGAATCCGGGACAGTACTAACTATGGCTACACCTTC.

This chain links TRBV2 with TRBJ1-6; D gene unclear. Germline V lookup: CDR1 SNHLY, CDR2 FYNNEI. Trimming took 2 bases from V and 9 from J, leaving 14 bases between them. The CDR3 consists of 15 residues. The DNA for the CDR3 is TGTGCCAGCAGTGAAAGCGTGCAAGGAAGTTCACCCCTCCACTTT. The encoded protein is CASSESVQGSSPLHF.

The chain is built from TRBV19 and TRBJ1-4; TRBD1 agrees at 7 bases. The junction had 4 bases not matched to a gene; V was cut back by 3 bases and J by 3 bases. Germline CDR1 is LNHDA and CDR2 is SQIVND (reference sequence). The CDR3 has 15 residues. The CDR3 protein is CASSISGTANEKLFF. CDR3 nucleotide sequence: TGTGCCAGTAGTATCTCGGGGACAGCTAATGAAAAACTGTTTTTT.

The chain recombines TRBV3-1 (or the pseudogene TRBV3-2) with TRBJ2-1; 9 bases line up with TRBD2. Germline values: CDR1 LGHDT, CDR2 YNNKEL (reference sequence). This CDR3 comprises 15 residues. Losses at the gene ends were 4 bases for V and 5 bases for J; bases not matched to a gene: 6. The CDR3 DNA follows: TGTGCCAGCAGCCGCCAGGGACTAGCAGACAATGAGCAGTTCTTC. Translated: CASSRQGLADNEQFF.

The V and J genes are TRBV5-5 and TRBJ2-6; 9 positions match TRBD2. Unmatched junction bases numbered 7, after V lost 6 bases and J lost 0 bases. The CDR3 contains 17 residues. CDR1 and CDR2 from the germline V gene are SGHKS and YYEKEE (reference sequence). The CDR3 protein is CASNLGLATSGANVLTF. For the CDR3, the DNA is TGTGCCAGCAATCTCGGACTAGCGACCTCTGGGGCCAACGTCCTGACTTTC.